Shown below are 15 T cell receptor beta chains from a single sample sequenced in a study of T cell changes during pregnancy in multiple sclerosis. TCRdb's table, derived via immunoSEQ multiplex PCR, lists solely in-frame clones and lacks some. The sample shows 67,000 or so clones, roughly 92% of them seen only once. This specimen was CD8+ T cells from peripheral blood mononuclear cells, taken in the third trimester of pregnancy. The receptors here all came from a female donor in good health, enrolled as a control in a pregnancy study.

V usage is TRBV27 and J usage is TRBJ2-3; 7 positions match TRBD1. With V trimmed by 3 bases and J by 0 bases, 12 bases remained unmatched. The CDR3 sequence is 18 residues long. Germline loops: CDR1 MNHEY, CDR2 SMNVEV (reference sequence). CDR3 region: CASSFAPDRAESTDTQYF. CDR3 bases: TGTGCCAGCAGTTTCGCCCCAGACAGGGCGGAGAGCACAGATACGCAGTATTTT.

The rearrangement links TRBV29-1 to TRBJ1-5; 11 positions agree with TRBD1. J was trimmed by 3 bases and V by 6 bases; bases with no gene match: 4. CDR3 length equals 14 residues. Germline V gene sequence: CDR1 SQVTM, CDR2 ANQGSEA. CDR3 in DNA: TGCAGCGTGTGGACAGGGGGCCTCAATCAGCCCCAGCATTTT. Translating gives CSVWTGGLNQPQHF.

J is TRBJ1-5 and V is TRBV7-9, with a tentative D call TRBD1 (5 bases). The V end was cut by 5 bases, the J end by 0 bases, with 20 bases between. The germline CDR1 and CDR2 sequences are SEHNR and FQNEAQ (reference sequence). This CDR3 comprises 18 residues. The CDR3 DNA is TGTGCCAGCAGCCAAGTAGGCAGGGAGGGCTATAGCAATCAGCCCCAGCATTTT. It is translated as CASSQVGREGYSNQPQHF.

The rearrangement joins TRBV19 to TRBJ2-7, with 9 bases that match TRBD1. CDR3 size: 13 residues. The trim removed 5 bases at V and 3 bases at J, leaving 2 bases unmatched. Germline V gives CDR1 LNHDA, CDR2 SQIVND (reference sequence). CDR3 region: CASSSGQGYEQYF. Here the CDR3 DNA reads TGTGCCAGTAGTTCGGGACAGGGCTACGAGCAGTACTTC.

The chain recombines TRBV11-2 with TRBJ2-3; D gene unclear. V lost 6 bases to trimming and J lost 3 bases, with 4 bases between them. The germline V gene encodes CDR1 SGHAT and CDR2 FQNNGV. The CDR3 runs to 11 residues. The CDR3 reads CASSSTDTQYF. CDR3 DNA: TGTGCCAGCAGTTCTACAGATACGCAGTATTTT.

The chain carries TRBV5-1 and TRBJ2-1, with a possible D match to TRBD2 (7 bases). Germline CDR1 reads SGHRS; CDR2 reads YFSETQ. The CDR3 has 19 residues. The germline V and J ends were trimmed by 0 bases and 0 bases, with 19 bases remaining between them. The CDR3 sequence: CASSLAGGTGFGSYNEQFF. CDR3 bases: TGCGCCAGCAGCTTGGCGGGGGGTACAGGGTTTGGCTCCTACAATGAGCAGTTCTTC.

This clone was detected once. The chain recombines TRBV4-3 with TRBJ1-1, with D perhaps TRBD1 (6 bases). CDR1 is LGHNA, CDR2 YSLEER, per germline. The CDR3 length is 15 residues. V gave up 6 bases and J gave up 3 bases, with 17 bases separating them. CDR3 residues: CASSRLQGADTEAFF. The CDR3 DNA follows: TGCGCCAGCAGTCGATTACAGGGAGCGGACACTGAAGCTTTCTTT.

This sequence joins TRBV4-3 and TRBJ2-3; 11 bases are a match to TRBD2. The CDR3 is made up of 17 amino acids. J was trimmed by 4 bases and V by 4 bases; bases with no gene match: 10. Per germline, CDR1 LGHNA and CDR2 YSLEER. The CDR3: CASSPRQTSGEADTQYF. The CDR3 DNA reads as TGCGCCAGCAGCCCCCGCCAGACTAGCGGGGAAGCAGATACGCAGTATTTT.

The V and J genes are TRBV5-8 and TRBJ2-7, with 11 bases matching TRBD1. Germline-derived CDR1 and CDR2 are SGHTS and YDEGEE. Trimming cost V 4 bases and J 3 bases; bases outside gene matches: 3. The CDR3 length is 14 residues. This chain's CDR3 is CASSLGTGGYEQYF. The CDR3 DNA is TGTGCCAGCAGCCTGGGGACAGGGGGCTACGAGCAGTACTTC.

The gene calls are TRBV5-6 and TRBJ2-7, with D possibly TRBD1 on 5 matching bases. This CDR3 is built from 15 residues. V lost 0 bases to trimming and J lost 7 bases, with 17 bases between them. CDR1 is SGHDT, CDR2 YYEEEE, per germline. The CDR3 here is CASSLVGRANEEQYF. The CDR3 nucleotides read TGTGCCAGCAGCTTGGTAGGCAGGGCAAATGAAGAGCAGTACTTC.

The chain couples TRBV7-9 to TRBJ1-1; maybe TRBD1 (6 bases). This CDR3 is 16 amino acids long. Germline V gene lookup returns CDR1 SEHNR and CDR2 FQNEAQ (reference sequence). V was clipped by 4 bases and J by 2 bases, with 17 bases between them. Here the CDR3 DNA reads TGTGCCAGCAGCTCCCTAGGGGGGGCGAGTAACACTGAAGCTTTCTTT. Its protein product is CASSSLGGASNTEAFF.

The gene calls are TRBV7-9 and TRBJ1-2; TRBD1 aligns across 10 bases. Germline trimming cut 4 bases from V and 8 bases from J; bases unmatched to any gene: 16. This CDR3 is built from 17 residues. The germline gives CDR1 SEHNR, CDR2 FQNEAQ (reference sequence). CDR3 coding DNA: TGTGCCAGCAGCTCCGGTCTTAGACAGGGGGCGCGCGGCGGCTACACCTTC. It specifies CASSSGLRQGARGGYTF. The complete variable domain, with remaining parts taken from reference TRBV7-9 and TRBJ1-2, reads DTGVSQNPRHKITKRGQNVTFRCDPISEHNRLYWYRQTLGQGPEFLTYFQNEAQLEKSRLLSDRFSAERPKGSFSTLEIQRTEQGDSAMYLCASSSGLRQGARGGYTFGSGTRLTVV.

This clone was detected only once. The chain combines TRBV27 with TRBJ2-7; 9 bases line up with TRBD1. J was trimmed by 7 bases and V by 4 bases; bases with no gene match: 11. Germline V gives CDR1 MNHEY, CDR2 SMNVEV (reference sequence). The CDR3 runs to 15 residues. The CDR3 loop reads CASSYTTGGRREQYF. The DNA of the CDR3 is TGTGCCAGCAGTTATACGACAGGGGGACGGCGGGAGCAGTACTTC.

The chain's CDR3 is CASRATRTGELFF. DNA for the CDR3: TGTGCCAGCAGGGCAACTAGGACCGGGGAGCTGTTTTTT. V gene TRBV2 combines with J gene TRBJ2-2; the D gene is possibly TRBD2 (5 bases). The CDR3 is 13 amino acids. Germline V gene sequence: CDR1 SNHLY, CDR2 FYNNEI. Trimming removed 6 bases at V and 5 bases at J, with 10 bases between.

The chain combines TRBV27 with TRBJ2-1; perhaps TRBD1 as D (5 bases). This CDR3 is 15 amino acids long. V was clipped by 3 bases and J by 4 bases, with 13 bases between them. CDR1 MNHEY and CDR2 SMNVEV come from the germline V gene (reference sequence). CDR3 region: CASSFDGARYNEQFF. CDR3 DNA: TGTGCCAGCAGTTTCGATGGGGCCCGTTACAATGAGCAGTTCTTC.